Below are 3 T cell receptor beta chains sequenced from a single sample in a study of regulatory T cells in long-lasting Graves disease. TCR beta libraries were built with iRepertoire HTBI primers and Arm-PCR of CDR3 regions. TCRdb re-called the multiplex PCR reads through MiXCR, storing one row per CDR3 protein. The data contain 450,000 to 700,000 distinct CDR3 sequences, about 13% of them singletons. Time point here: newly diagnosed GD, antithyroid drugs for less than 3 months. The TCR library was made from RNA extracted from PBMCs. These data were likewise used in another study, on T cells in Graves' hyperthyroidism and ophthalmopathy.

Source: peripheral blood mononuclear cells (PBMCs), taken at new diagnosis, from a patient treated with antithyroid drugs. Receptors were obtained from a man in his thirties or forties with Graves disease.

This clonotype occurred many times. The gene calls are TRBV18 and TRBJ1-1, with 9 bases identical to TRBD1. Germline CDR1 KGHSH, CDR2 LQKENI. Trimming cost V 8 bases and J 1 base; bases outside gene matches: 5. The CDR3 consists of 14 residues. Here the CDR3 reads CASSPGQGNTEAFF. Here the CDR3 DNA reads TGTGCCAGCAGCCCGGGACAGGGGAACACTGAAGCTTTCTTT.

The table lists this clonotype with many counts. This chain uses TRBV27 with TRBJ1-2; D is ambiguous. V dropped 6 bases and J dropped 0 bases, with 8 bases sitting between them. CDR1 is MNHEY, CDR2 SMNVEV, per germline (reference sequence). The CDR3 runs 13 residues. The CDR3 DNA follows: TGTGCCAGCAGGGACGTGGCTAACTATGGCTACACCTTC. Amino acid sequence: CASRDVANYGYTF.

This clonotype was observed at least ten times. V usage is TRBV20-1 and J usage is TRBJ2-3; TRBD2 matches at 12 bases. Germline CDR1 DFQATT, CDR2 SNEGSKA (reference sequence). This CDR3 comprises 14 residues. V dropped 4 bases and J dropped 1; count of bases not matched to a gene: 0. Written as DNA, the CDR3 is TGCAGTGCTACTAGCGGGAGGGGCACAGATACGCAGTATTTT. It is translated as CSATSGRGTDTQYF.